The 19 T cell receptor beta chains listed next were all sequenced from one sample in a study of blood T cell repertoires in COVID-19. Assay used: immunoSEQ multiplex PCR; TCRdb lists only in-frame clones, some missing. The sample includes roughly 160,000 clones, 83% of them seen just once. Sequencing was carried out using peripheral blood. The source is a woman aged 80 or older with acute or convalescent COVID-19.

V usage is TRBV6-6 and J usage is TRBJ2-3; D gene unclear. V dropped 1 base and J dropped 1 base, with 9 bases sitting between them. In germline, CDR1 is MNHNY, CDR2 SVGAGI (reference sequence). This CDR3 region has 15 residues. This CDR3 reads CASSYFKGGTDTQYF. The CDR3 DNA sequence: TGTGCCAGCAGTTACTTTAAAGGAGGCACAGATACGCAGTATTTT.

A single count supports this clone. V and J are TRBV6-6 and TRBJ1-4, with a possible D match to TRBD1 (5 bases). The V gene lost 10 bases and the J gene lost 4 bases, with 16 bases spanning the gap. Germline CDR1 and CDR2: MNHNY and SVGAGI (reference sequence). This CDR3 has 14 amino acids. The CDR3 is CATVVGGDNEKLFF. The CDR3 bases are TGTGCCACCGTAGTGGGGGGGGATAATGAAAAACTGTTTTTT.

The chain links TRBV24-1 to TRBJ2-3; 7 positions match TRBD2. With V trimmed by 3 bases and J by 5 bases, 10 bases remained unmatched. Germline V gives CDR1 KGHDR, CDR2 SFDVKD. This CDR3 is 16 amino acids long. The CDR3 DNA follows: TGTGCCACCAGTGATGCCAGCGGCGGGAGCGGAGATACGCAGTATTTT. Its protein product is CATSDASGGSGDTQYF.

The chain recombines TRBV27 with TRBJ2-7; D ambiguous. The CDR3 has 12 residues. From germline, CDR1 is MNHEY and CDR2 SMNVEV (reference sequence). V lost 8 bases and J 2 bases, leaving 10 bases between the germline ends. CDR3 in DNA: TGTGCCAGCTGGAACAGAGCCTACGAGCAGTACTTC. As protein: CASWNRAYEQYF.

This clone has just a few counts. The CDR3 is CASSPATSGGTGELFF. The CDR3 DNA is TGTGCCAGCAGCCCCGCGACAAGCGGGGGAACCGGGGAGCTGTTTTTT. The rearrangement links TRBV5-4 to TRBJ2-2; 8 nucleotides line up with TRBD2. This CDR3 comprises 16 residues. V trimming: 4 bases; J trimming: 5 bases; junction bases outside the gene matches: 10. Germline CDR1 and CDR2: SGHNT and YYREEE (reference sequence).

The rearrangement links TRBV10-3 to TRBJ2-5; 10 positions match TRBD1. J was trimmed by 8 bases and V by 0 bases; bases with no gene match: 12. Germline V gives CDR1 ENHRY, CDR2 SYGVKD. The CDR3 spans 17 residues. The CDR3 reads CAISESFPDRGKVTQYF. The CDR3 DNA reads TGTGCCATCAGTGAGTCGTTCCCGGACAGGGGGAAGGTTACCCAGTACTTC.

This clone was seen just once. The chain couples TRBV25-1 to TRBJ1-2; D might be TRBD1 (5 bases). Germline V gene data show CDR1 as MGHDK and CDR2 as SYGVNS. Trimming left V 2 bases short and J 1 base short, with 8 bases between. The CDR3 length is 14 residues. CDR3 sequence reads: CASSELDSNYGYTF. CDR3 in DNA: TGTGCCAGCAGTGAACTCGACAGTAACTATGGCTACACCTTC.

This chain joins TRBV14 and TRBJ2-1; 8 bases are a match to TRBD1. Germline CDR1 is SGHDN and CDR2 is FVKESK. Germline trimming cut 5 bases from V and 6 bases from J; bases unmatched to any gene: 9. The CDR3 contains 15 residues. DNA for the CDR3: TGTGCCAGCAGCTTCCGGGGACAGGTCACCAATGAGCAGTTCTTC. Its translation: CASSFRGQVTNEQFF.

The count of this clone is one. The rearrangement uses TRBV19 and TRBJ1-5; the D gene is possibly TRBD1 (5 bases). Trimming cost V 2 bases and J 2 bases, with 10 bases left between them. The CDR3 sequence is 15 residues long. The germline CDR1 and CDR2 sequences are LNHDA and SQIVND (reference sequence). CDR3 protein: CASSINLGGNQPQHF. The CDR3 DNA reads TGTGCCAGTAGTATAAACTTAGGGGGCAATCAGCCCCAGCATTTT.

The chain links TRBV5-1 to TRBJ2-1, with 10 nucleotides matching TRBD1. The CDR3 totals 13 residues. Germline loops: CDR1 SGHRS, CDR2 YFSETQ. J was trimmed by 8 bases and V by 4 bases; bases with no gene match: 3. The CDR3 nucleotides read TGCGCCAGCAGCACGGGACAGGGGTATGAGCAGTTCTTC. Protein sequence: CASSTGQGYEQFF. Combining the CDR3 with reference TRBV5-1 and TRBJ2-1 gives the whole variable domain KAGVTQTPRYLIKTRGQQVTLSCSPISGHRSVSWYQQTPGQGLQFLFEYFSETQRNKGNFPGRFSGRQFSNSRSEMNVSTLELGDSALYLCASSTGQGYEQFFGPGTRLTVL.

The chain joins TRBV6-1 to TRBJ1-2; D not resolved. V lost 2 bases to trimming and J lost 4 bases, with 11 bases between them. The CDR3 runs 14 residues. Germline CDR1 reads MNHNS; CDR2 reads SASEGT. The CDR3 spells CASSELAGPYGYTF. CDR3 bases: TGTGCCAGCAGTGAACTGGCAGGTCCCTATGGCTACACCTTC.

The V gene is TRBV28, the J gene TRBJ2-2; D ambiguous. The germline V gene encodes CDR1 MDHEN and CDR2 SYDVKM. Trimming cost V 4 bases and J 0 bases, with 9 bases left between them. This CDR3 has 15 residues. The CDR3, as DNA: TGTGCCAGCAGTTCACTGCACGCGAACACCGGGGAGCTGTTTTTT. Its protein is CASSSLHANTGELFF.

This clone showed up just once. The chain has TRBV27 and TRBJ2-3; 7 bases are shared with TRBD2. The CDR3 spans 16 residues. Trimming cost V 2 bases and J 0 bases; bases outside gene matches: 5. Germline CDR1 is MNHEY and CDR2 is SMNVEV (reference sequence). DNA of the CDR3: TGTGCCAGCAGTTTAATACCGGGAGGTAGCACAGATACGCAGTATTTT. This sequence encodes CASSLIPGGSTDTQYF.

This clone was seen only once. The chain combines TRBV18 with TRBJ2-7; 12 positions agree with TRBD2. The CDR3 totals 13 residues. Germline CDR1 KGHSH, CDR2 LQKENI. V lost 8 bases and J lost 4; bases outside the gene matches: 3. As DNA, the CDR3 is TGTGCCAGCGGGACTAGCGGGCAATACGAGCAGTACTTC. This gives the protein CASGTSGQYEQYF.

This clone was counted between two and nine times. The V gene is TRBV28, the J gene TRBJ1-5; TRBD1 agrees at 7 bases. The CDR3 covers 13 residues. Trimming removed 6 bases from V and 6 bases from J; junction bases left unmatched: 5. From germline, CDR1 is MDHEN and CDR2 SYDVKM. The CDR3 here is CASRTGTAQPQHF. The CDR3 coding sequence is TGTGCCAGCAGGACAGGGACCGCTCAGCCCCAGCATTTT. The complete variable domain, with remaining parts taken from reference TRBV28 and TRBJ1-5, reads DVKVTQSSRYLVKRTGEKVFLECVQDMDHENMFWYRQDPGLGLRLIYFSYDVKMKEKGDIPEGYSVSREKKERFSLILESASTNQTSMYLCASRTGTAQPQHFGDGTRLSIL.

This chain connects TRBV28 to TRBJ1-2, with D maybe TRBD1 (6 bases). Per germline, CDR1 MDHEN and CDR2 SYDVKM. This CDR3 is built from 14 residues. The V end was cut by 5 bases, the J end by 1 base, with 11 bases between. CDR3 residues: CASSLGQNNYGYTF. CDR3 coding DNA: TGTGCCAGCAGTCTCGGACAGAATAACTATGGCTACACCTTC.

The CDR3 reads CASSLVGSGGTSETQYF. The DNA for the CDR3 is TGTGCCAGCAGCTTAGTTGGCTCAGGTGGAACCAGTGAGACCCAGTACTTC. The J gene is TRBJ2-5, the V gene TRBV11-2; D uncertain. The V end was cut by 1 base, the J end by 5 bases, with 20 bases between. The CDR3 is made up of 17 amino acids. Germline CDR1 SGHAT, CDR2 FQNNGV. Complete variable domain (other parts from reference TRBV11-2 and TRBJ2-5): EAGVAQSPRYKIIEKRQSVAFWCNPISGHATLYWYQQILGQGPKLLIQFQNNGVVDDSQLPKDRFSAERLKGVDSTLKIQPAKLEDSAVYLCASSLVGSGGTSETQYFGPGTRLLVL.

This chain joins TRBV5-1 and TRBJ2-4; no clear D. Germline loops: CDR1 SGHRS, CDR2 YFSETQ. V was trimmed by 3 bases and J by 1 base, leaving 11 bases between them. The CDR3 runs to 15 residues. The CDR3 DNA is TGCGCCAGCAGCTCGAGCTTGTCGGCCAAAAACATTCAGTACTTC. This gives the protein CASSSSLSAKNIQYF.

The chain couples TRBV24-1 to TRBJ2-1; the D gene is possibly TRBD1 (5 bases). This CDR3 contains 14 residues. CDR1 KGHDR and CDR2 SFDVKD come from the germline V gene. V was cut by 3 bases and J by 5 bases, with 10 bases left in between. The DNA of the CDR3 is TGTGCCACCAGTGATACGACAGTGAACAATGAGCAGTTCTTC. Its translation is CATSDTTVNNEQFF.